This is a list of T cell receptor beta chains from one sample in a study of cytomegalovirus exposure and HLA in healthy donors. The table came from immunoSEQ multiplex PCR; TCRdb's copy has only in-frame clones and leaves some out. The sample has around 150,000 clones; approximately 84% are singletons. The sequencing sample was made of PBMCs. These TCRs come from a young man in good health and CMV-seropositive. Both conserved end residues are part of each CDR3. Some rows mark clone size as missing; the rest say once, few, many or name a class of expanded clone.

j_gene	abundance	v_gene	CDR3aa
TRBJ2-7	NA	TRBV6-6	CASSSRGAYEQYF
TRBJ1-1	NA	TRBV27	CASSLVLGAVTEAFF
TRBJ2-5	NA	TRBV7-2	CASSLSGGAFETQYF
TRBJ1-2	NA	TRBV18	CASSPPPGYGYTF
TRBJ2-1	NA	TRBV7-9	CASSGGPRNEQFF
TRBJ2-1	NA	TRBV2	CASSTLAGRFF
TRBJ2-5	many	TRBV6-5	CASSTGTGIRETQYF
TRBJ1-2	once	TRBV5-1	CASSLAGRGPYGYTF
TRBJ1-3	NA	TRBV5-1	CASSPGGVGNTIYF
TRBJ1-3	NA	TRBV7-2	CASNKGGLSSGNTIYF
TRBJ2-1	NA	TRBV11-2	CASSLGTSGPQGQFF
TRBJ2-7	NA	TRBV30	CAYKGESSYEQYF
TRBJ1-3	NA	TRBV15	CATSRGRGSSGNTIYF
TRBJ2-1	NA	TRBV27	CASSPMGGGGDEQFF